This T cell receptor (beta chain) was sequenced for a study of early T cells in non-severe SARS-CoV-2 infection. In germline, CDR1 is DFQATT, CDR2 SNEGSKA (reference sequence). CDR3 size: 14 residues. V dropped 5 bases and J dropped 1 base, with 13 bases sitting between them. This clonotype has just a few counts. The library protocol tagged individual cDNA molecules with unique molecular identifiers. TCRdb recomputed calls from the 5' RACE reads with MiXCR, one row per CDR3 protein. The sample carries approximately 83,000 distinct CDR3 sequences, around 15% recorded once. The sample taken for sequencing was whole blood. This clonotype was obtained from an adult who was a healthcare worker with PCR-confirmed SARS-CoV-2 infection or an uninfected control (not recorded which). The chain is built from TRBV20-1 and TRBJ2-3; perhaps TRBD2 as D (6 bases). Here the CDR3 DNA reads TGCAGTGCTTCTCCGGGGGTCGGCACAGATACGCAGTATTTT. Protein: CSASPGVGTDTQYF.